This TCR beta chain was identified during a study of blood T cell repertoires in COVID-19. Per the authors' pipeline: The assay estimated nucleated cells by amplifying reference gene primers. Generated by immunoSEQ multiplex PCR, the TCRdb table keeps only in-frame clones and is missing some. Clone size and V and J calls were adopted from that table, with D and trimming inferred from the DNA. The sample has 300,000 to 350,000 clones, 70% to 90% seen once. This CDR3 has 13 amino acids. Per germline, CDR1 LGHDT and CDR2 YNNKEL (reference sequence). V lost 8 bases, J lost 1 base, and 11 bases lay in between.

The gene calls are TRBV3-1 (or the pseudogene TRBV3-2) and TRBJ1-1; D remains unclear. This sequence was found in a middle-aged woman with acute COVID-19. Sequenced: PBMCs or T cells enriched from blood (not recorded which). Here the CDR3 reads CASDGGPNTEAFF. The CDR3, as DNA: TGTGCCAGCGACGGTGGGCCGAACACTGAAGCTTTCTTT.